Here is one T cell receptor beta chain with its context. Its antigen is not known. This entry is derived from a study of OX40 agonist ivuxolimab in advanced cancers. Study information: Partial response was recorded in three patients: one hepatocellular carcinoma and two cutaneous melanoma cases. General study findings and limits: Antigen specificity of clonally expanded peripheral T cells was not established. CD8+ T cells showed, on average, more clonal expansion than CD4+ cells.

This CDR3 region has 16 residues. Trimming left V 3 bases short and J 4 bases short, with 17 bases between. Germline values: CDR1 SGDLS, CDR2 YYNGEE. This table comes from immunoSEQ multiplex PCR, and its TCRdb copy is limited to in-frame clones, with some not included. The table has about 100,000 clones, 90% seen once; the top ten hold roughly 0.15%. This receptor was obtained from an adult with an advanced solid tumor such as melanoma, head and neck, liver or kidney cancer. The genes are TRBV9 and TRBJ2-1, with a tentative D call TRBD2 (6 bases). Source: CD4+ or CD8+ T cells sorted from blood, taken in a trial of the OX40 agonist ivuxolimab. CDR3 protein: CASSAHLGGVYNEQFF. The CDR3 DNA reads as TGTGCCAGCAGCGCCCACCTCGGGGGTGTGTACAATGAGCAGTTCTTC. The entire variable domain, with the rest obtained from reference TRBV9 and TRBJ2-1, is as follows: DSGVTQTPKHLITATGQRVTLRCSPRSGDLSVYWYQQSLDQGLQFLIQYYNGEERAKGNILERFSAQQFPDLHSELNLSSLELGDSALYFCASSAHLGGVYNEQFFGPGTRLTVL.